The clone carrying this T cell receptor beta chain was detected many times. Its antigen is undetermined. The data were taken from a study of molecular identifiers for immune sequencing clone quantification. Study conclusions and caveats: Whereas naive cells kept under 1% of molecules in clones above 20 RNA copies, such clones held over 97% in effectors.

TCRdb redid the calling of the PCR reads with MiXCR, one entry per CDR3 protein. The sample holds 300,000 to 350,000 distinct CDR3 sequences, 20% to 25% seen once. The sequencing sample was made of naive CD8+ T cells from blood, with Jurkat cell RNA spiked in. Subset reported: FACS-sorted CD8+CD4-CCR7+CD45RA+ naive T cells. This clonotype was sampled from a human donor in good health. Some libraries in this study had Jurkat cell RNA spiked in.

CDR3 sequence (DNA): TGCGCCAGCAGCCAGCTTCCAGGGGGAGGCACTGAAGCTTTCTTT. Its translation: CASSQLPGGGTEAFF. The chain uses TRBV4-1 and TRBJ1-1, with TRBD1 matching over 7 bases. The CDR3 is made up of 15 amino acids. The V gene's germline CDR1 is MGHRA and CDR2 YSYEKL. V lost 3 bases to trimming and J lost 4 bases; unmatched junction nucleotides: 8.